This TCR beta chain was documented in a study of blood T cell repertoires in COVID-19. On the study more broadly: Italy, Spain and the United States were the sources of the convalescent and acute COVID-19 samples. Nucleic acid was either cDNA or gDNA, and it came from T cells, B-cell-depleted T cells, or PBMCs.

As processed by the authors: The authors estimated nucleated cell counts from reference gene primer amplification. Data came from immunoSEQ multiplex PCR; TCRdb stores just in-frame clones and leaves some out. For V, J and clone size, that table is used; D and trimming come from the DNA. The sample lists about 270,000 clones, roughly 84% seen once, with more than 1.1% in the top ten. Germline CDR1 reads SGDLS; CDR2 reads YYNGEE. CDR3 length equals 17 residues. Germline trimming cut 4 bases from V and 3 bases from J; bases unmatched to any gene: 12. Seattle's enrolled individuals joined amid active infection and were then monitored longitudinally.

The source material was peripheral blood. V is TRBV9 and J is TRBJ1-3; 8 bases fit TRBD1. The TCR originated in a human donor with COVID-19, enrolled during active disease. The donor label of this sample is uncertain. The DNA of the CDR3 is TGTGCCAGCAGCTCTAACCTTCAGGGGGCTGGTGGAAACACCATATATTTT. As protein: CASSSNLQGAGGNTIYF.